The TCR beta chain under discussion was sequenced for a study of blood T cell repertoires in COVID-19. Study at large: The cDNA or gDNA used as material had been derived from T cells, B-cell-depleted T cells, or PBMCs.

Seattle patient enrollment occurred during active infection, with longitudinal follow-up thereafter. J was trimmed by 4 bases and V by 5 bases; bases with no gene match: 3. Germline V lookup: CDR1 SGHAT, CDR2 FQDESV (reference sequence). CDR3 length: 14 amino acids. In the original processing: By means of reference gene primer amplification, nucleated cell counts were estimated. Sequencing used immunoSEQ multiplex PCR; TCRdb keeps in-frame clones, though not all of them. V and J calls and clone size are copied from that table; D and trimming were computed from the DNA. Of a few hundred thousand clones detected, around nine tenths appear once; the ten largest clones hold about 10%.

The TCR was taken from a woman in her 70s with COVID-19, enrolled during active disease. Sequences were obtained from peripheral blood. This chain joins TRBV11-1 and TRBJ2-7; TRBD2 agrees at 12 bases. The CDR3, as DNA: TGTGCCAGCAGCAATCTAGCGGGAGGGTACGAGCAGTACTTC. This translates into CASSNLAGGYEQYF.